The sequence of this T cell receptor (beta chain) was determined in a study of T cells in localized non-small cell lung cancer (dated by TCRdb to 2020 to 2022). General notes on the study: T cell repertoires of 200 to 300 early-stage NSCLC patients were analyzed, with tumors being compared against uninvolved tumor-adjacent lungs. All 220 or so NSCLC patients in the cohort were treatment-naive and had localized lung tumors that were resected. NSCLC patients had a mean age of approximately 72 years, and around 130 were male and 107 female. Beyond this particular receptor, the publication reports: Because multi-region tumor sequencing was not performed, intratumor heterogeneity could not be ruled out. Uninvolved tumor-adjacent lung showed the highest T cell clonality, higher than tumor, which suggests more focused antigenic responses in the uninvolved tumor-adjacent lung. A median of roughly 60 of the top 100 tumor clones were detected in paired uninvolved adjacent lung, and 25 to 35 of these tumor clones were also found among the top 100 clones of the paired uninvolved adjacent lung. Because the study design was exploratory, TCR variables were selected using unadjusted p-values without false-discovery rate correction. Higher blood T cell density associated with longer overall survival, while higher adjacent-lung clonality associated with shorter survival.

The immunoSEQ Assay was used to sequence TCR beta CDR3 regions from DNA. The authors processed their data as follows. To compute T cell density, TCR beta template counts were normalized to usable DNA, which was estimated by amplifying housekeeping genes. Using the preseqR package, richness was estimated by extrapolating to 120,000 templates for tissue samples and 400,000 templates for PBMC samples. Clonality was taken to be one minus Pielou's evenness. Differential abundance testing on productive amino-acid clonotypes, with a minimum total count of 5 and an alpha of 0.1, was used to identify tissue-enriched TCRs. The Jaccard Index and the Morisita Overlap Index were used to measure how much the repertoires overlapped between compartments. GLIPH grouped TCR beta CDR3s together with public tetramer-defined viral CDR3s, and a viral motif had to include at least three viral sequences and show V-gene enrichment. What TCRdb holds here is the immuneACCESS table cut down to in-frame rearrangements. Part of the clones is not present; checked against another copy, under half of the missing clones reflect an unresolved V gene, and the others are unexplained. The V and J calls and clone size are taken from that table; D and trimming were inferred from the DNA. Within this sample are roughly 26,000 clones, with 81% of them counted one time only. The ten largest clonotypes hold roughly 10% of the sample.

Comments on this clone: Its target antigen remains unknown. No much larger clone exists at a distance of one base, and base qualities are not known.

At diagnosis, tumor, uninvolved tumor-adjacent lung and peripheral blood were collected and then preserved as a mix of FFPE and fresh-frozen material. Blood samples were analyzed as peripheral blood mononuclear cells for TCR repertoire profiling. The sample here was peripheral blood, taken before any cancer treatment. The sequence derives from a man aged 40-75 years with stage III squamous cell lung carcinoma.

The nucleotide sequence reads TGCAGCGTTGAAGAAGGGTCCTTCTACACCTTC. Its coded protein is CSVEEGSFYTF. The chain is made from TRBV29-1 and TRBJ1-2; the D segment cannot be called with confidence. Its CDR3 holds 11 amino acids, cysteine through phenylalanine. Just the 33-base CDR3 DNA is kept, in frame starting at base 1. Trimming takes 0 bases from V and 10 bases from J, and the germline ends sit 9 bases apart. The germline V gene encodes CDR1 SQVTM and CDR2 ANQGSEA.